This TCR delta chain originates from a study of Vδ1+ human thymocytes. Findings and limits, study-wide: In the thymus, TRG and TRD repertoires looked highly polyclonal with Gaussian CDR3 lengths.

Thymocytes were sorted as CD3+ TCRVdelta1+ TCRVdelta2- after alphabeta T cell depletion. The CDR3 contains 19 residues. Trimming cost V 3 bases and J 2 bases; bases outside gene matches: 14. From germline, CDR1 is TSWWSYY and CDR2 QGS. This clone came up a few times. Its cognate antigen is unknown. The template was reverse-transcribed extracted RNA. The CDR3 regions were amplified by multiplex PCR from V-gene primers to a constant-region primer. TCRdb re-processed the multiplex PCR reads via CATT. Here the sample spans about 58,000 delta-chain clones, around 15% being singletons. This receptor was taken from a girl under three years old who had congenital heart surgery. This chain connects TRDV1 to TRDJ1; 11 positions match TRDD3. Specimen: Vdelta1+ gamma-delta thymocytes from the thymus. Subset noted: FACS-sorted CD3+ TCRalphabeta- TCRVdelta1+ TCRVdelta2- thymocytes. As DNA, the CDR3 is TGTGCTCTTGGGGACTTCTTCCGGGGCTGGGGGATACCTACCGATAAACTCATCTTT. Protein sequence: CALGDFFRGWGIPTDKLIF.